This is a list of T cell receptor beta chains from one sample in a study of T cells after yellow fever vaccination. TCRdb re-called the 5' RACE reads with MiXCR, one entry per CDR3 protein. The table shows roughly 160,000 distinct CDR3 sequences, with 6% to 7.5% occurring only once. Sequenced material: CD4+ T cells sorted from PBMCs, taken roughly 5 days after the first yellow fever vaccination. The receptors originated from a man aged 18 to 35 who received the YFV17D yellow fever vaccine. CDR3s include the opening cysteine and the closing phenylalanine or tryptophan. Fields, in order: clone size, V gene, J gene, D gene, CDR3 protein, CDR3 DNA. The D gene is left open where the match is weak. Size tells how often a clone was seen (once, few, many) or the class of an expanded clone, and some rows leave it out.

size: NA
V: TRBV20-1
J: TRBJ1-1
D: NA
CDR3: CSARDGRGGTEAFF
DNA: TGCAGTGCTAGAGATGGGAGGGGGGGGACTGAAGCTTTCTTT

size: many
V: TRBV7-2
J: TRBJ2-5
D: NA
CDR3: CASSLIVGTQYF
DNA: TGTGCCAGCAGCTTAATTGTAGGGACCCAGTACTTC

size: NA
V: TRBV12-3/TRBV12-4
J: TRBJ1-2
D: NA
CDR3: CASSLTVAYGYTF
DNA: TGTGCCAGCAGTTTGACGGTGGCGTATGGCTACACCTTC

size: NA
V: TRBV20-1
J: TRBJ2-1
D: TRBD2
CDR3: CSATTSGGSGRNEQFF
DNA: TGCAGTGCTACCACTAGCGGGGGATCGGGACGTAATGAGCAGTTCTTC

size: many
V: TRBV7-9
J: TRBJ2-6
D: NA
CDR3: CASSSPPRNKNVLTF
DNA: TGTGCCAGCAGCTCCCCCCCCCGAAACAAAAACGTCCTGACTTTC

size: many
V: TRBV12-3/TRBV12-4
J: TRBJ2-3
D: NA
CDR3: CASSLDLTGTDTQYF
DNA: TGTGCCAGCAGCCTTGATTTGACAGGCACAGATACGCAGTATTTT

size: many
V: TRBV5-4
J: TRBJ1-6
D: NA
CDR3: CASSRGPADHNSPLHF
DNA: TGTGCCAGCAGCCGCGGCCCGGCTGACCATAATTCACCCCTCCACTTT

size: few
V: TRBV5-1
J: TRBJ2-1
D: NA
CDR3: CASSFYESSYNEQFF
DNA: TGCGCCAGCAGCTTTTATGAGAGCTCCTACAATGAGCAGTTCTTC

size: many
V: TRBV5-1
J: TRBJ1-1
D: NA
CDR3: CASSLAGIRNTEAFF
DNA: TGCGCCAGCAGCTTGGCCGGGATCCGGAACACTGAAGCTTTCTTT

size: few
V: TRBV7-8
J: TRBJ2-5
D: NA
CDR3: CASSLARAETQYF
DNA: TGTGCCAGCAGCTTAGCTAGGGCCGAGACCCAGTACTTC

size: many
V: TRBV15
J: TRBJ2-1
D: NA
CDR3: CATSRNRGDEQFF
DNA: TGTGCCACCAGCAGAAACCGAGGCGATGAGCAGTTCTTC

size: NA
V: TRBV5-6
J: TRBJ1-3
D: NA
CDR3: CASSWTGNTIYF
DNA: TGTGCCAGCAGCTGGACTGGAAACACCATATATTTT

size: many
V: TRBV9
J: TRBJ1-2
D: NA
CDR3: CASSVATRGLYGYTF
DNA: TGTGCCAGCAGCGTAGCTACGCGGGGGCTTTATGGCTACACCTTC

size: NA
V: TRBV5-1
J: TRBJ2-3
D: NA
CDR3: CASSLEGSSTDTQYF
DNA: TGCGCCAGCAGCTTGGAAGGGAGTAGCACAGATACGCAGTATTTT

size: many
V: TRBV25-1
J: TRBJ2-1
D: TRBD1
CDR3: CASSELGQGAYSSYNEQFF
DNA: TGTGCCAGCAGTGAATTGGGACAGGGTGCCTACAGCTCCTACAATGAGCAGTTCTTC

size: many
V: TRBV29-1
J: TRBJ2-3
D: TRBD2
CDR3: CSVAWTSGGTDTQYF
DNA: TGCAGCGTTGCGTGGACTAGCGGGGGCACAGATACGCAGTATTTT

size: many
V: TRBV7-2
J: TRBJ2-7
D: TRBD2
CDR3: CASSLFPVELAGRSYEQYF
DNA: TGTGCCAGCAGCTTATTCCCGGTCGAGCTAGCGGGGAGGTCCTACGAGCAGTACTTC

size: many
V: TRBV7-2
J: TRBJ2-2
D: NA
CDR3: CASSLLSGGTGELFF
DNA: TGTGCCAGCAGCCTGCTATCCGGGGGCACCGGGGAGCTGTTTTTT

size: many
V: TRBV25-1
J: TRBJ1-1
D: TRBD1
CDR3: CASSDGTATEAFF
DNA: TGTGCCAGCAGTGATGGGACAGCCACTGAAGCTTTCTTT

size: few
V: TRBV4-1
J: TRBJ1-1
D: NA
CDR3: CASSQGNGRGTEAFF
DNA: TGCGCCAGCAGCCAAGGTAACGGTCGGGGCACTGAAGCTTTCTTT

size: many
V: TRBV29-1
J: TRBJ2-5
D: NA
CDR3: CSVEPLETQYF
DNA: TGCAGCGTTGAGCCCCTGGAGACCCAGTACTTC

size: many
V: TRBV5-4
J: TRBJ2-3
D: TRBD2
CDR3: CASSAPLAGGGDTQYF
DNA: TGTGCCAGCAGCGCCCCCTTAGCGGGGGGCGGGGATACGCAGTATTTT

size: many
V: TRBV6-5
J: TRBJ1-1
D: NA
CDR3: CASSSDKGVIEAFF
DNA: TGTGCCAGCAGTTCAGACAAAGGGGTGATTGAAGCTTTCTTT

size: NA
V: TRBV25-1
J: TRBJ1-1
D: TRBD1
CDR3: CASSEARTGTTEAFF
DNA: TGTGCCAGCAGTGAAGCGAGGACAGGGACCACTGAAGCTTTCTTT

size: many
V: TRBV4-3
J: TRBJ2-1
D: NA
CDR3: CASSQGGVSNEQFF
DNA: TGCGCCAGCAGCCAAGGGGGTGTCTCCAATGAGCAGTTCTTC

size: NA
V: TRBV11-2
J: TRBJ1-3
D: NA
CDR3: CASRASGGNTIYF
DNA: TGTGCCAGCAGGGCAAGCGGGGGAAACACCATATATTTT

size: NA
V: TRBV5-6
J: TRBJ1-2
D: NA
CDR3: CASSGRTDALYGYTF
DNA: TGTGCCAGCAGCGGCCGGACGGACGCGCTGTATGGCTACACCTTC

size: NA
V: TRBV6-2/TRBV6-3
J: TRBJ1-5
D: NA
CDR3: CASSHLDRNQPQHF
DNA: TGTGCCAGCAGTCACTTGGACAGAAATCAGCCCCAGCATTTT

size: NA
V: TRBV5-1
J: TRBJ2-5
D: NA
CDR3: CASSFTGTQETQYF
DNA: TGCGCCAGCAGCTTCACCGGGACTCAAGAGACCCAGTACTTC

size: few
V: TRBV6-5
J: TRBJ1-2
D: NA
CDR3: CASSYSSTSGYTF
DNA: TGTGCCAGCAGTTACTCGAGCACGAGCGGCTACACCTTC

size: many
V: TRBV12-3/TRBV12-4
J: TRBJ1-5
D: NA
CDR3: CASSLRGREPQHF
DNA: TGTGCCAGCAGTTTAAGGGGAAGGGAGCCCCAGCATTTT

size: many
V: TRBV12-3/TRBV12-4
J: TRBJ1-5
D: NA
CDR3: CASGGDGNQPQHF
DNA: TGTGCCAGCGGAGGGGATGGCAATCAGCCCCAGCATTTT

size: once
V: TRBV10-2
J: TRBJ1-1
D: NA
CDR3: CTSSEHRGLGTEAFF
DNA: TGCACCAGCAGTGAGCACCGGGGACTCGGGACTGAAGCTTTCTTT

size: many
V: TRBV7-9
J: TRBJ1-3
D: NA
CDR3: CASSLAQTERDTIYF
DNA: TGTGCCAGCAGCTTAGCCCAGACGGAGCGGGACACCATATATTTT

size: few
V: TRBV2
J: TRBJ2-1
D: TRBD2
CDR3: CASSGSLAGPYNEQFF
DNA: TGTGCCAGCAGTGGCTCTCTAGCGGGGCCCTACAATGAGCAGTTCTTC

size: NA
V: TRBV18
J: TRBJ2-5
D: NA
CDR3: CASSPGVDETQYF
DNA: TGTGCCAGCTCACCGGGGGTCGACGAGACCCAGTACTTC

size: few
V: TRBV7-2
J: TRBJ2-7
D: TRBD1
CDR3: CASSSGTGFYEQYF
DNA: TGTGCCAGCAGCTCCGGGACAGGGTTCTACGAGCAGTACTTC

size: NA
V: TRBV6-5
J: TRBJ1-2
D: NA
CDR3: CASSYPGANGYTF
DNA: TGTGCCAGCAGTTACCCGGGGGCAAATGGCTACACCTTC

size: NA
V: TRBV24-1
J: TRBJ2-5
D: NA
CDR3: CATSDFSETQYF
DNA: TGTGCCACCAGTGATTTCAGCGAGACCCAGTACTTC

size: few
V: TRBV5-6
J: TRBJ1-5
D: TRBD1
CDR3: CASSLNRGQPQHF
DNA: TGTGCCAGCAGCTTGAACAGGGGCCAGCCCCAGCATTTT

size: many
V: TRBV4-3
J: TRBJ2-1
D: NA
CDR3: CASSPTGRGGYNEQFF
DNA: TGCGCCAGCAGCCCTACAGGAAGGGGGGGCTACAATGAGCAGTTCTTC

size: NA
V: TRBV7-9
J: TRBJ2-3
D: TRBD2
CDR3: CASSFSRLAGSTDTQYF
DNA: TGTGCCAGCAGCTTCAGTCGGCTAGCGGGGTCAACAGATACGCAGTATTTT

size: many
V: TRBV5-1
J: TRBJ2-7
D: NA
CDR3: CASSLEHEQYF
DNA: TGCGCCAGCAGCTTGGAGCACGAGCAGTACTTC

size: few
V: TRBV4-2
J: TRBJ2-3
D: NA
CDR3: CASSQAWITSGTDTQYF
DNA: TGTGCCAGCAGCCAAGCCTGGATAACCTCGGGAACAGATACGCAGTATTTT

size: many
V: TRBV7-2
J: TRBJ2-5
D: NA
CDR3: CASSLISDQQETQYF
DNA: TGTGCCAGCAGCTTAATCTCAGACCAACAAGAGACCCAGTACTTC

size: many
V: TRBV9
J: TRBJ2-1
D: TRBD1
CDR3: CASSTRQGTSYNEQFF
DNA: TGTGCCAGCAGCACTCGACAGGGGACCTCCTACAATGAGCAGTTCTTC

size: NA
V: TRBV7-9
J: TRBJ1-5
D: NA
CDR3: CASSLALSNQPQHF
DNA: TGTGCCAGCAGCTTAGCGCTCAGTAATCAGCCCCAGCATTTT

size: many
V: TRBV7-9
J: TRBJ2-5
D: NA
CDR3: CASSLLGRGETQYF
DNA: TGTGCCAGCAGCTTACTTGGCAGGGGAGAGACCCAGTACTTC

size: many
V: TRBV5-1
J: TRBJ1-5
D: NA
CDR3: CASSWDGGNQPQHF
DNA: TGCGCCAGCTCCTGGGACGGGGGCAATCAGCCCCAGCATTTT

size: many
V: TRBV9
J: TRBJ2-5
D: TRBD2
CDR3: CASSERLAGSPLNETQYF
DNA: TGTGCCAGCAGCGAGCGACTAGCGGGTTCCCCGCTCAATGAGACCCAGTACTTC

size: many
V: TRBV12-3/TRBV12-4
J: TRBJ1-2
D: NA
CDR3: CASSLALLQLYGGYTF
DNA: TGTGCCAGCAGTTTAGCTTTATTACAACTATATGGAGGCTACACCTTC

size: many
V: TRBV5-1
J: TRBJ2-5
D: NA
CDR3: CASSLAGMGEETQYF
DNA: TGCGCCAGCAGCTTGGCCGGGATGGGCGAAGAGACCCAGTACTTC

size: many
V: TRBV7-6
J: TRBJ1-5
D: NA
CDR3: CASSQAVWDGYQPQHF
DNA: TGTGCCAGCAGCCAGGCGGTATGGGACGGATATCAGCCCCAGCATTTT

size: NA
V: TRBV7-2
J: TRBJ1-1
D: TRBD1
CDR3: CASSQGQGMNTEAFF
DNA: TGTGCCAGCAGCCAGGGACAGGGGATGAACACTGAAGCTTTCTTT

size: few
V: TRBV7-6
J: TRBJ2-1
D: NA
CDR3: CASSLVFRGLDIHEQFF
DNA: TGTGCCAGCAGCTTAGTTTTTAGGGGCCTTGACATCCATGAGCAGTTCTTC

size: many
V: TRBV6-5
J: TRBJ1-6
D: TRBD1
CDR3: CAVTDRDNSPLHF
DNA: TGTGCCGTAACGGACAGGGATAATTCACCCCTCCACTTT

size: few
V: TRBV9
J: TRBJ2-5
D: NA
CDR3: CASSVGGLLETQYF
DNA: TGTGCCAGCAGCGTAGGGGGACTCTTAGAGACCCAGTACTTC

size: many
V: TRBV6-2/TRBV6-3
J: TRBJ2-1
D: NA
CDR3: CASSYGTSSYNEQFF
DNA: TGTGCCAGCAGTTACGGGACCAGCTCCTACAATGAGCAGTTCTTC